This entry describes one T cell receptor beta chain. CDR3 size: 13 residues. V lost 6 bases, J lost 9 bases, and 15 bases lay in between. Germline V CDR1 and CDR2: WSHSY, SAAADI. This sample is part of a study of blood T cell repertoires in COVID-19. Study overall: T cells, B-cell-depleted T cells, or PBMCs provided the cDNA or gDNA that served as material.

As originally analysed: The authors estimated nucleated cell counts from reference gene primer amplification. The assay was immunoSEQ multiplex PCR, and TCRdb's table has in-frame clones only and misses some. V and J calls and clone size are as listed in that table; D and trimming were resolved from the DNA. The data contain roughly 410,000 clones, approximately 88% of them seen just once; the ten biggest clones take up about 1.2%. Sequenced sample: peripheral blood. The origin of this receptor is a man between 35 and 55 years old with acute or convalescent COVID-19. The gene calls are TRBV10-2 and TRBJ2-1; D may be TRBD2 (6 bases). The CDR3 region is CASRGLGFREQFF. The CDR3 DNA is TGCGCCAGCAGGGGACTTGGGTTTCGTGAGCAGTTCTTC.